Shown below are 27 T cell receptor beta chains from a single sample sequenced in a study of long-term antiretroviral therapy in people with HIV. Run at survey level, the immunoSEQ assay was version v3.0. Profiled with immunoSEQ multiplex PCR; TCRdb holds only in-frame clones, not every one. The sample has around 33,000 clones; roughly four fifths are singletons. The sample here was unsorted PBMCs, taken 0.3 years after starting antiretroviral therapy. The receptors originated from a young man with HIV.

V is TRBV10-3 and J is TRBJ1-2; TRBD1 might be the D (6 bases). Germline loops: CDR1 ENHRY, CDR2 SYGVKD. Trimming took 4 bases from V and 3 from J, leaving 9 bases between them. The CDR3 is 13 amino acids. CDR3 sequence (DNA): TGTGCCATCAGTGGTAGGGGGGACTATGGCTACACCTTC. This codes for CAISGRGDYGYTF.

The chain combines TRBV30 with TRBJ2-3; TRBD2 might be the D (6 bases). V dropped 3 bases and J dropped 5 bases, with 18 bases sitting between them. In germline, CDR1 is GTSNPN, CDR2 SVGIG (reference sequence). This CDR3 comprises 15 residues. As DNA, the CDR3 is TGTGCCTGGAGGAAGGTTACGGGGGTAGGAGATACGCAGTATTTT. Its translation is CAWRKVTGVGDTQYF. Filled out from reference TRBV30 and TRBJ2-3, the complete variable domain reads SQTIHQWPATLVQPVGSPLSLECTVEGTSNPNLYWYRQAAGRGLQLLFYSVGIGQISSEVPQNLSASRPQDRQFILSSKKLLLSDSGFYLCAWRKVTGVGDTQYFGPGTRLTVL.

The rearrangement uses TRBV2 and TRBJ1-1; D not certain. With 8 bases removed from V and 1 base from J, the gap between germline ends came to 5 bases. Germline V gives CDR1 SNHLY, CDR2 FYNNEI. CDR3 length: 11 residues. CDR3 coding DNA: TGTGCCAGCCTGAGGAACACTGAAGCTTTCTTT. It specifies CASLRNTEAFF.

The chain uses TRBV5-6 and TRBJ2-7, with TRBD2 as a possible D gene (5 bases). The germline V gene has CDR1 SGHDT and CDR2 YYEEEE. V was pared by 0 bases and J by 0 bases, with 7 bases between. The CDR3 has 14 residues. The CDR3 spells CASSLGGGSYEQYF. CDR3 bases: TGTGCCAGCAGCTTGGGCGGAGGCTCCTACGAGCAGTACTTC.

The chain uses TRBV4-1 and TRBJ1-2; D may be TRBD1 (5 bases). Trimming removed 4 bases at V and 4 bases at J, with 19 bases between. The germline V gene has CDR1 MGHRA and CDR2 YSYEKL. This CDR3 is built from 16 residues. In DNA form, the CDR3 reads TGCGCCAGCAGCCCACCATTTACAGGTGCACTCTATGGCTACACCTTC. This translates into CASSPPFTGALYGYTF.

The V and J genes are TRBV7-3 and TRBJ2-1; tentatively, D is TRBD1 (6 bases). The CDR3 length is 15 residues. V lost 6 bases and J lost 0, with 12 bases in between. Germline values: CDR1 SGHTA, CDR2 FQGTGA. CDR3 region: CASSRAGDSYNEQFF. The DNA of the CDR3 is TGTGCCAGCAGTCGCGCAGGGGACTCCTACAATGAGCAGTTCTTC.

The chain combines TRBV6-1 with TRBJ1-1; 7 bases agree with TRBD1. The CDR3 extends over 13 amino acids. Germline V gives CDR1 MNHNS, CDR2 SASEGT. Unmatched junction bases numbered 1, after V lost 6 bases and J lost 0 bases. CDR3 residues: CASRGQMNTEAFF. DNA for the CDR3: TGTGCCAGCAGGGGACAGATGAACACTGAAGCTTTCTTT.

The J gene is TRBJ1-1, the V gene TRBV29-1, with TRBD1 matching over 10 bases. The CDR3 consists of 15 residues. Germline V gives CDR1 SQVTM, CDR2 ANQGSEA. The V gene end was trimmed by 4 bases and the J gene end by 0 bases; junction bases not matched to a gene: 5. DNA of the CDR3: TGCAGCGTTGCACCGGGACAGGGGATGAACACTGAAGCTTTCTTT. Its translation: CSVAPGQGMNTEAFF.

This chain uses TRBV18 with TRBJ2-7; 9 bases fit TRBD1. Germline V gives CDR1 KGHSH, CDR2 LQKENI. The junction had 3 bases not matched to a gene; V was cut back by 1 base and J by 5 bases. The CDR3 consists of 14 residues. CDR3 DNA: TGTGCCAGCTCACCACGGACAGGGGTGAACGAGCAGTACTTC. Translated, it gives CASSPRTGVNEQYF.

The gene calls are TRBV7-2 and TRBJ2-7, with 13 bases aligning to TRBD2. V shed 7 bases and J 6 bases; nucleotides not matched to a gene: 6. The CDR3 sequence is 14 residues long. The germline V gene has CDR1 SGHTA and CDR2 FQGNSA. The CDR3 DNA reads TGTGCCAGCACCCCGGGACTAGCGGGGAGCGAGCAGTACTTC. Translated, it gives CASTPGLAGSEQYF.

The chain couples TRBV5-4 to TRBJ2-7; the match to TRBD1 covers 9 bases. Germline CDR1 is SGHNT and CDR2 is YYREEE (reference sequence). The trim removed 4 bases at V and 0 bases at J, leaving 5 bases unmatched. The CDR3 loop spans 15 amino acids. The DNA for the CDR3 is TGTGCCAGCAGCCACAGGGGGCGTATCTCCTACGAGCAGTACTTC. Translated: CASSHRGRISYEQYF.

The rearrangement links TRBV6-6 to TRBJ1-4; tentatively, D is TRBD1 (5 bases). Germline V gene data show CDR1 as MNHNY and CDR2 as SVGAGI (reference sequence). The CDR3 extends over 15 amino acids. The V end was cut by 4 bases, the J end by 8 bases, with 17 bases between. CDR3 sequence (DNA): TGTGCCAGCAGTTCCTCGGGGGGGATCCTCGAAAAACTGTTTTTT. This encodes CASSSSGGILEKLFF.

V and J are TRBV18 and TRBJ1-1; the D is unclear. CDR1 is KGHSH and CDR2 is LQKENI in the germline V gene. With 2 bases removed from V and 3 bases from J, the gap between germline ends came to 16 bases. The CDR3 runs 16 residues. The CDR3 nucleotides read TGTGCCAGCTCACCAGTGCCCAGCCCTCAGTACACTGAAGCTTTCTTT. It codes for CASSPVPSPQYTEAFF. The variable domain in full, completed from reference TRBV18 and TRBJ1-1, reads NAGVMQNPRHLVRRRGQEARLRCSPMKGHSHVYWYRQLPEEGLKFMVYLQKENIIDESGMPKERFSAEFPKEGPSILRIQQVVRGDSAAYFCASSPVPSPQYTEAFFGQGTRLTVV.

The chain employs TRBV4-1 and TRBJ2-6, with 7 bases matching TRBD1. The CDR3 consists of 20 residues. Germline V CDR1 and CDR2: MGHRA, YSYEKL. V lost 5 bases and J lost 0; bases outside the gene matches: 16. The CDR3 DNA sequence: TGCGCCAGCAGCGGCCGCCCCCCAGGACAGGCGATCTCTGGGGCCAACGTCCTGACTTTC. It specifies CASSGRPPGQAISGANVLTF.

This chain connects TRBV30 to TRBJ2-7; TRBD1 might be the D (5 bases). In germline, CDR1 is GTSNPN, CDR2 SVGIG (reference sequence). V lost 3 bases and J lost 3, with 12 bases in between. The CDR3 has 13 amino acids. CDR3 in DNA: TGTGCCTGGAGAGGGTGGCAGGGCTACGAGCAGTACTTC. This codes for CAWRGWQGYEQYF.

The chain links TRBV28 to TRBJ2-6; D remains ambiguous. Germline V gene data show CDR1 as MDHEN and CDR2 as SYDVKM. V was pared by 3 bases and J by 3 bases, with 3 bases between. CDR3 length: 13 amino acids. The CDR3 loop reads CASSFVGANVLTF. CDR3 nucleotide sequence: TGTGCCAGCAGTTTTGTTGGGGCCAACGTCCTGACTTTC.

V gene TRBV5-1 combines with J gene TRBJ2-7; 12 bases map to TRBD2. The CDR3 runs 15 residues. Per the germline V gene, CDR1 is SGHRS and CDR2 is YFSETQ. The V gene end was trimmed by 1 base and the J gene end by 5 bases; junction bases not matched to a gene: 4. As DNA, the CDR3 is TGCGCCAGCAGCTTGCCTAGCGGGAGGGCCGACGAGCAGTACTTC. This sequence encodes CASSLPSGRADEQYF.

The chain employs TRBV29-1 and TRBJ2-7, with D tentatively TRBD2 (5 bases). The V gene lost 5 bases and the J gene lost 0 bases, with 14 bases spanning the gap. The V gene's germline CDR1 is SQVTM and CDR2 ANQGSEA. This CDR3 comprises 14 residues. The DNA of the CDR3 is TGCAGCGTTAAGCGGCCAGATCCCTCCTACGAGCAGTACTTC. Amino acids: CSVKRPDPSYEQYF.

CDR3: CASSRNLITGAGEQFF. The CDR3 DNA reads TGTGCCAGCAGCCGCAACCTGATCACAGGGGCGGGTGAGCAGTTCTTC. This sequence joins TRBV4-2 and TRBJ2-1; 7 nucleotides line up with TRBD1. The germline CDR1 and CDR2 sequences are LGHNA and YNFKEQ. Trimming took 4 bases from V and 9 from J; bases not matched to a gene: 15. CDR3 length: 16 residues.

This chain links TRBV18 with TRBJ2-7, with D possibly TRBD2 on 5 matching bases. V dropped 6 bases and J dropped 5 bases, with 14 bases sitting between them. This CDR3 is 13 amino acids long. Looked up from germline, CDR1 is KGHSH and CDR2 is LQKENI. The CDR3 protein is CASSPVSGNEQYF. The CDR3 region has the DNA TGTGCCAGCTCGCCCGTCTCGGGAAACGAGCAGTACTTC.

The chain joins TRBV7-3 to TRBJ2-1; 11 bases align to TRBD2. The CDR3 has 15 amino acids. V lost 8 bases, J lost 7 bases, and 10 bases stayed unmatched. CDR1 and CDR2 (germline): SGHTA, FQGTGA. As DNA, the CDR3 is TGTGCCAGCTCCCCGGGACTAGCGGTTTGGAATGAGCAGTTCTTC. Residues: CASSPGLAVWNEQFF.

CDR3 in amino acids: CASSPYRDSTDTQYF. CDR3 sequence (DNA): TGTGCCAGCAGCCCCTACAGGGATAGCACAGATACGCAGTATTTT. This chain links TRBV7-9 with TRBJ2-3; perhaps TRBD1 as D (6 bases). V lost 5 bases to trimming and J lost 0 bases, with 12 bases between them. The CDR3 is made up of 15 amino acids. Germline CDR1 SEHNR, CDR2 FQNEAQ (reference sequence).

V and J are TRBV30 and TRBJ2-1, with D perhaps assigned TRBD1 or TRBD2 (5 bases each). With 5 bases removed from V and 4 bases from J, the gap between germline ends came to 18 bases. The CDR3 covers 15 residues. Germline CDR1 is GTSNPN and CDR2 is SVGIG (reference sequence). The CDR3 loop is CAWVTGSPGYNEQFF. The CDR3 nucleotides read TGTGCCTGGGTAACGGGGTCCCCAGGGTACAATGAGCAGTTCTTC.

The genes are TRBV7-2 and TRBJ1-1, with D unresolved. There are 16 residues in the CDR3. In germline, CDR1 is SGHTA, CDR2 FQGNSA. The V gene lost 3 bases and the J gene lost 4 bases, with 18 bases spanning the gap. The CDR3 DNA reads as TGTGCCAGCAGCTTCACGATAGGGTTAAGTGCCACTGAAGCTTTCTTT. Encoded protein: CASSFTIGLSATEAFF.

The V and J genes are TRBV16 and TRBJ2-4, with 9 positions matching TRBD1. The CDR3 length is 15 residues. V lost 3 bases to trimming and J lost 4 bases; unmatched junction nucleotides: 4. Germline CDR1 reads KGHSY; CDR2 reads FQNENV. CDR3 sequence reads: CASSHSGTGKNIQYF. For the CDR3, the DNA is TGTGCCAGCAGCCACTCCGGGACAGGGAAAAACATTCAGTACTTC.

This clone turned up a few times. The chain combines TRBV6-5 with TRBJ2-2, with D perhaps matching TRBD1 (6 bases). This CDR3 comprises 15 residues. V was pared by 0 bases and J by 7 bases, with 12 bases between. Germline V gives CDR1 MNHEY, CDR2 SVGAGI. CDR3 nucleotides: TGTGCCAGCAGTTACTCGAGGCAGGGGAGCGGGGAGCTGTTTTTT. Residues: CASSYSRQGSGELFF.

The V call is TRBV6-6, the J call TRBJ1-2; perhaps TRBD1 as D (5 bases). The CDR3 totals 11 residues. V was clipped by 7 bases and J by 5 bases, with 8 bases between them. Germline loops: CDR1 MNHNY, CDR2 SVGAGI (reference sequence). DNA for the CDR3: TGTGCCAGCAAGCCAGGGTATGGCTACACCTTC. It yields the protein CASKPGYGYTF.